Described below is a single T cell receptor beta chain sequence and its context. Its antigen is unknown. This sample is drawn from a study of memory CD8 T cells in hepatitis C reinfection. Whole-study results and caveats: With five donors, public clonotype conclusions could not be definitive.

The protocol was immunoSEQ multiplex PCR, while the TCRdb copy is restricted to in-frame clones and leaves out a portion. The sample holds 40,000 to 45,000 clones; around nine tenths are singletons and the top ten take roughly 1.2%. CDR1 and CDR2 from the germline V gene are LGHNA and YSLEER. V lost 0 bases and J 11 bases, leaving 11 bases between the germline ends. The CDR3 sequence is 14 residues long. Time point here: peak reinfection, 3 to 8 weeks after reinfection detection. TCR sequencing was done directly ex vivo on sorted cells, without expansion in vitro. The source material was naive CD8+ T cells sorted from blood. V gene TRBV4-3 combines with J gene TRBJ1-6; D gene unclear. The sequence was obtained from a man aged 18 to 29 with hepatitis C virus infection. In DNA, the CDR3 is TGCGCCAGCAGCCAAGAAGGCGGGGTGGCACCCCTCCACTTT. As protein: CASSQEGGVAPLHF.